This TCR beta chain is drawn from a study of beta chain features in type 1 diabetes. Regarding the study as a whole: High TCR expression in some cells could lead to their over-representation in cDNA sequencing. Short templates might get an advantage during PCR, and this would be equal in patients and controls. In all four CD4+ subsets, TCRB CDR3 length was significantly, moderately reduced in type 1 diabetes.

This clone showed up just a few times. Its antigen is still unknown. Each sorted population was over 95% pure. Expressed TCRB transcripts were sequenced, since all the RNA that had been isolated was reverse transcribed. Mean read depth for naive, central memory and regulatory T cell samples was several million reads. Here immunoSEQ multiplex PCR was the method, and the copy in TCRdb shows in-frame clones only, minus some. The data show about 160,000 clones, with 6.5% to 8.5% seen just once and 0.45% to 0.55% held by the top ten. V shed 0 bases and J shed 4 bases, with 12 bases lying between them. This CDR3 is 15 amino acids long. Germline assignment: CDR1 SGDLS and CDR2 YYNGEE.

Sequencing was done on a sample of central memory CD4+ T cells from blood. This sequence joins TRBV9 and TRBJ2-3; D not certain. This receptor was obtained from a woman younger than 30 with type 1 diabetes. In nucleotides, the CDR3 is TGTGCCAGCAGCGTAGCTGGAAAACGGGCAGATACGCAGTATTTT. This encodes CASSVAGKRADTQYF.